Listed below are T cell receptor beta chains from one sample, sequenced in a study of response to subunit inactivated influenza vaccine. TCRdb independently ran MiXCR on the RT-PCR reads; one entry per CDR3 protein. The sample yields about 300,000 distinct CDR3 sequences, 22% seen once. Sequenced material: PBMCs from blood, taken 21 months after vaccination. The receptors were gathered from a man between 50 and 69 years old who received an inactivated influenza vaccine. Each CDR3 is given with its conserved first and last residue.

CASSLFPVENTEAFF,TRBV12-3/TRBV12-4
CASSLGGSWDEQFF,TRBV7-6
CSASGRLSYGYTF,TRBV20-1
CTAIYEQYF,TRBV29-1
CASSLTSATDTQYF,TRBV5-1
CASSGLASSDQETQYF,TRBV7-6
CASSQAFGEQYF,TRBV14
CASSKQGGTDTQYF,TRBV7-9
CASSSAGLAGNEQFF,TRBV11-2
CASSLQGTIRSGANVLTF,TRBV11-1
CASSLGANTEAFF,TRBV12-3/TRBV12-4
CASSQGGTPGELFF,TRBV4-2
CASSYIGGSYNEQFF,TRBV7-2
CASSQVSLGAAFF,TRBV3-1
CASSQERQGPYEQYF,TRBV4-3
CASSPIRLAGEDTQYF,TRBV28
CASSQDVPGVSPLHF,TRBV12-3/TRBV12-4
CSDRQPPMNTEAFF,TRBV29-1
CSASRGTRDQEAFF,TRBV20-1
CASTEDRLNTEAFF,TRBV12-3/TRBV12-4
CASSQPRRETQYF,TRBV5-6
CSARDARTRSDEQFF,TRBV20-1
CASSDYRSGELFF,TRBV2
CASSYRLAVDEQFF,TRBV7-2
CASSILKNIQYF,TRBV2
CASSLTRTMAYEQYF,TRBV5-1
CASSGDYVRDQPQHF,TRBV2
CASSEWATEAFF,TRBV10-2
CASSGDTDQPQHF,TRBV12-3/TRBV12-4
CASSESHAIGNTEAFF,TRBV4-3
CASSDPGQTYYGYTF,TRBV6-1
CASSLRDSRYNEQFF,TRBV7-2
CSANEGLAPYNEQFF,TRBV20-1
CASSSRDRDGYTF,TRBV7-6
CSASDAQGRAFLDTQYF,TRBV20-1
CASSPGLINEQFF,TRBV7-2
CASSLSGSNEQFF,TRBV27
CAWALASEQYF,TRBV30
CASRRTGSSGNTIYF,TRBV7-2
CASSLLDTDTQYF,TRBV12-3/TRBV12-4
CSARDRWQETQYF,TRBV20-1
CASSQEYGNTIYF,TRBV4-3
CASSPTTRRFTEAFF,TRBV9
CASSPGGALNYGYTF,TRBV7-9
CASRESAGDSYNEQFF,TRBV5-1
CASSTRTGAYNEQFF,TRBV5-1
CSVGQQQETQYF,TRBV29-1
CASMNPTDTQYF,TRBV6-2/TRBV6-3
CASSPGASADYGYTF,TRBV3-1
CASSLLAGALSQYF,TRBV6-2/TRBV6-3
CASRPQGSYGYTF,TRBV7-2
CASSFERQETQYF,TRBV12-3/TRBV12-4
CASSQDQRQERPDTQYF,TRBV4-3
CASSHTGYLNTEAFF,TRBV12-3/TRBV12-4
CASCRQSGNTEAFF,TRBV10-2